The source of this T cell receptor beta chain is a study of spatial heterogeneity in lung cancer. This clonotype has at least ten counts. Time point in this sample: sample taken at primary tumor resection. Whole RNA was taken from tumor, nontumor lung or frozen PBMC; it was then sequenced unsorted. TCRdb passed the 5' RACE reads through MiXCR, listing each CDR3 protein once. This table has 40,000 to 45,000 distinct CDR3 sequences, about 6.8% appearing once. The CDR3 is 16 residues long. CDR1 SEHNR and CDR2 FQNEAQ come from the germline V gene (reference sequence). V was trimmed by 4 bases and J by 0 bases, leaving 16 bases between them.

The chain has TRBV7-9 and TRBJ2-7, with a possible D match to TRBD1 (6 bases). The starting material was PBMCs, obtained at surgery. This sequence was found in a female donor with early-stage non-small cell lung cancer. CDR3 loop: CASSSRQDSSSYEQYF. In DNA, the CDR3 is TGTGCCAGCAGCTCCCGACAGGACAGCAGCTCCTACGAGCAGTACTTC.